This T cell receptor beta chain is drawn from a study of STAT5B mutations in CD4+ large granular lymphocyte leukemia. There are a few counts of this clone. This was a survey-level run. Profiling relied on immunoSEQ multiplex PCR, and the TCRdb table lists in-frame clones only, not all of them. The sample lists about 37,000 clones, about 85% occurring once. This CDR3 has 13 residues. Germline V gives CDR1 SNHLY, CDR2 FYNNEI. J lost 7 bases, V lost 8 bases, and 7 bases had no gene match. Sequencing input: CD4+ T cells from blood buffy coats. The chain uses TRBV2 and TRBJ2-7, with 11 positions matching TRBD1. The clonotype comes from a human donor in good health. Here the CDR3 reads CASLGTGGGEQYF. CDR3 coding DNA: TGTGCCAGCCTCGGGACAGGGGGTGGGGAGCAGTACTTC. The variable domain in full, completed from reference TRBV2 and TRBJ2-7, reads EPEVTQTPSHQVTQMGQEVILRCVPISNHLYFYWYRQILGQKVEFLVSFYNNEISEKSEIFDDQFSVERPDGSNFTLKIRSTKLEDSAMYFCASLGTGGGEQYFGPGTRLTVT.